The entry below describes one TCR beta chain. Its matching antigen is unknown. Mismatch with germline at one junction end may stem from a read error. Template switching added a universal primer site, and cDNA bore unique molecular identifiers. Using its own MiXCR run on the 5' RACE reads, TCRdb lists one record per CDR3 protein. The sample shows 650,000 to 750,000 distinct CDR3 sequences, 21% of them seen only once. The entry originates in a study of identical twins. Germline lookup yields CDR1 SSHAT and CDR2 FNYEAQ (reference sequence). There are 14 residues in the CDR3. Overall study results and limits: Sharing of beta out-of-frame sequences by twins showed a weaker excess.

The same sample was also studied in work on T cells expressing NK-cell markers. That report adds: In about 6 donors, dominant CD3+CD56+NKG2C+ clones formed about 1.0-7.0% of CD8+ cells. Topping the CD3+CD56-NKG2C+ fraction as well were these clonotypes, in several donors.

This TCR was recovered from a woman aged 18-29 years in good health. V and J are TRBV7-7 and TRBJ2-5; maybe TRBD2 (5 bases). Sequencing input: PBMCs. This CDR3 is CASSLRVGEETQYF. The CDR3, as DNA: TGTGCTAGCAGCTTGAGGGTCGGAGAAGAGACCCAGTACTTC.